This T cell receptor (beta chain) stems from a study of human CD8 memory T cell subsets. Overall study results and limits: Greater diversity was suggested by Chao1 estimates for stem-like memory T cells than for precursor exhausted T cells. Similar levels of high diversity, measured as normalized Shannon-Wiener diversity, were found in stem-like memory and precursor exhausted T cells, which was not the case for effector memory cells.

Concerning this clonotype itself: Its antigen is unknown.

This CDR3 has 15 residues. From germline, CDR1 is DFQATT and CDR2 SNEGSKA (reference sequence). UMI-labeled 5' RACE generated the TCR beta libraries. Each CDR3 protein gets one entry in TCRdb, which reprocessed the 5' RACE reads and gives no DNA. Its listing shows roughly 3,700 distinct CDR3 sequences. Total CD8+ T cells came from negative magnetic enrichment. RNA was obtained from duplicate vials of around 150,000 sorted CD8+ T cells per subset. This TCR was recovered from a human donor in good health. Sequences were obtained from CD8+ effector memory T cells (TEM) sorted from PBMCs. Subset in this sample: effector memory CD8 T cells, CCR7- CD45RO+ CD95+. V and J are TRBV20-1 and TRBJ2-7; TCRdb names TRBD2, which stays unverified in the absence of DNA. CDR3 sequence reads: CSARDNREGLSEQYF.